Listed below are T cell receptor beta chains from one sample, sequenced in a study of OX40 agonist ivuxolimab in advanced cancers. Using immunoSEQ multiplex PCR, the repertoire was profiled, and TCRdb retains in-frame clones only, with some absent. This table holds fewer than 20,000 clones, over 75% found once. The sequencing used CD4+ or CD8+ T cells sorted from blood, collected in a trial of the OX40 agonist ivuxolimab. These TCRs come from an adult with an advanced solid tumor such as melanoma, head and neck, liver or kidney cancer. Both conserved end residues are part of each CDR3. D genes are given only for firm matches. Clone size, where shown, is once, few, many, or a class for clones that have expanded.

J: TRBJ2-7
D: TRBD1
size: .
V: TRBV11-2
CDR3: CASSWDRVSYEQYF
DNA: TGTGCCAGCAGCTGGGACAGGGTTTCCTACGAGCAGTACTTC

J: TRBJ2-7
D: TRBD1
size: .
V: TRBV19
CDR3: CASSIGGTGGGFATYEQYF
DNA: TGTGCCAGTAGTATAGGCGGGACAGGGGGCGGATTTGCGACCTACGAGCAGTACTTC

J: TRBJ2-2
D: TRBD1
size: .
V: TRBV11-3
CDR3: CASSARTGNTGELFF
DNA: TGTGCCAGCAGCGCAAGGACAGGGAACACCGGGGAGCTGTTTTTT

J: TRBJ2-1
D: .
size: .
V: TRBV7-9
CDR3: CASSLGTGSSYNEQFF
DNA: TGTGCCAGCAGCTTAGGGACCGGGAGCTCCTACAATGAGCAGTTCTTC

J: TRBJ2-7
D: .
size: few
V: TRBV11-3
CDR3: CASRSGNYEQYF
DNA: TGTGCCAGCCGGTCCGGGAACTACGAGCAGTACTTC

J: TRBJ1-2
D: .
size: once
V: TRBV14
CDR3: CASSQGVGRQAGYGYTF
DNA: TGTGCCAGCAGCCAAGGGGTAGGGAGGCAAGCTGGCTATGGCTACACCTTC

J: TRBJ2-7
D: TRBD2
size: .
V: TRBV4-1
CDR3: CASSQGTAPGTSGYEQYF
DNA: TGCGCCAGCAGCCAAGGGACCGCCCCCGGGACTAGCGGCTACGAGCAGTACTTC

J: TRBJ2-1
D: TRBD2
size: .
V: TRBV13
CDR3: CASSASGSYEQFF
DNA: TGCGCCAGCAGCGCTAGCGGGAGTTATGAGCAGTTCTTC

J: TRBJ1-2
D: .
size: .
V: TRBV6-5
CDR3: CASSYSSGPTGYTF
DNA: TGTGCCAGCAGTTACTCGTCAGGCCCGACGGGCTACACCTTC

J: TRBJ1-1
D: TRBD1
size: .
V: TRBV29-1
CDR3: CSDNRGPGTEAFF
DNA: TGCAGCGATAACAGGGGGCCGGGAACTGAAGCTTTCTTT

J: TRBJ2-2
D: .
size: .
V: TRBV9
CDR3: CASSAGQNTGELFF
DNA: TGTGCCAGCAGCGCGGGACAGAACACCGGGGAGCTGTTTTTT

J: TRBJ2-4
D: .
size: .
V: TRBV7-9
CDR3: CASSEGWLAKNIQYF
DNA: TGTGCCAGCAGCGAGGGTTGGTTAGCCAAAAACATTCAGTACTTC

J: TRBJ2-7
D: .
size: .
V: TRBV6-5
CDR3: CASSGGAGVFYEQYF
DNA: TGTGCCAGCAGCGGCGGGGCAGGGGTCTTCTACGAGCAGTACTTC

J: TRBJ1-5
D: .
size: .
V: TRBV2
CDR3: CASSPSAGRAGHF
DNA: TGTGCCAGCAGTCCCTCGGCGGGGAGGGCTGGGCATTTT

J: TRBJ1-1
D: TRBD1
size: once
V: TRBV27
CDR3: CASSLTGGNTEAFF
DNA: TGTGCCAGCAGTTTAACAGGGGGAAACACTGAAGCTTTCTTT

J: TRBJ2-1
D: TRBD2
size: .
V: TRBV9
CDR3: CASSVAKAGTSGRLVHNEQFF
DNA: TGTGCCAGCAGCGTAGCCAAGGCAGGGACTAGCGGGAGATTGGTGCACAATGAGCAGTTCTTC

J: TRBJ2-7
D: .
size: .
V: TRBV6-6
CDR3: CASSYVGDGSYEQYF
DNA: TGTGCCAGCAGTTACGTCGGTGACGGTTCCTACGAGCAGTACTTC

J: TRBJ2-7
D: .
size: .
V: TRBV29-1
CDR3: CSVEDLGSAGEQYF
DNA: TGCAGCGTTGAAGATCTCGGCAGCGCCGGGGAGCAGTACTTC

J: TRBJ2-2
D: TRBD2
size: .
V: TRBV15
CDR3: CATSRDQRLAIAGELFF
DNA: TGTGCCACCAGCAGAGATCAGAGACTAGCGATCGCCGGGGAGCTGTTTTTT

J: TRBJ2-3
D: .
size: once
V: TRBV19
CDR3: CASSPRASDTQYF
DNA: TGTGCCAGTAGTCCCCGGGCCTCAGATACGCAGTATTTT

J: TRBJ1-5
D: .
size: .
V: TRBV6-6
CDR3: CANSYSGEPQHF
DNA: TGTGCCAACAGTTACTCCGGGGAGCCCCAGCATTTT

J: TRBJ1-1
D: .
size: once
V: TRBV12-2
CDR3: CASRLVKGLNTEAFF
DNA: TGTGCAAGTCGCTTAGTTAAGGGTCTGAACACTGAAGCTTTCTTT

J: TRBJ1-2
D: .
size: .
V: TRBV6-1
CDR3: CASSSDRGYTF
DNA: TGTGCCAGCAGTTCGGACCGGGGCTACACCTTC

J: TRBJ2-7
D: .
size: .
V: TRBV28
CDR3: CASRLDPTDEQYF
DNA: TGTGCCAGCAGGTTAGATCCCACGGACGAGCAGTACTTC

J: TRBJ2-2
D: .
size: .
V: TRBV7-2
CDR3: CASSLTPGELFF
DNA: TGTGCCAGCAGCTTAACCCCCGGGGAGCTGTTTTTT

J: TRBJ1-1
D: .
size: .
V: TRBV13
CDR3: CASSLDGRVTEAFF
DNA: TGTGCCAGCAGCTTAGACGGCCGGGTTACTGAAGCTTTCTTT

J: TRBJ2-7
D: TRBD2
size: .
V: TRBV19
CDR3: CASSIEGSGRYEQYF
DNA: TGTGCCAGTAGTATTGAGGGTAGCGGGAGATACGAGCAGTACTTC